This TCR beta chain was recovered during a study of glioma-infiltrating T cells after dendritic cell vaccination. The length of the CDR3 is 13 residues. Trimming left V 3 bases short and J 7 bases short, with 10 bases between. Germline loops: CDR1 ENHRY, CDR2 SYGVKD. Here immunoSEQ multiplex PCR was the method, and the copy in TCRdb shows in-frame clones only, minus some. In the table there are around 96,000 clones, over 60% of which are singletons. This clone was counted a single time. The source was blood, collected before dendritic cell vaccination. The receptor comes from a human donor with glioblastoma. This rearrangement joins TRBV10-3 to TRBJ1-5; the D gene is possibly TRBD1 (5 bases). The CDR3 coding sequence is TGTGCCATCAGTGAATGGGGGGAACAGCCCCAGCATTTT. Amino acid sequence: CAISEWGEQPQHF.